This TCR beta chain came from a study of identical twins. All of the donors were Caucasians in good health. With template switching, a universal primer site was added, and the cDNA carried unique molecular identifiers. TCRdb used MiXCR to reprocess the 5' RACE reads, holding one entry per CDR3 protein. Of nearly 900,000 distinct CDR3 sequences in the sample, 9% to 15% were seen once. Only a few counts were recorded for this clonotype. Its antigen is unknown. Study outcomes and limitations: Twin pairs' shared out-of-frame alpha sequences were enriched in low generation probability. Beta clonotypes that were abundant in cord blood contained fewer insertions, a pattern absent from memory repertoires.

Trimming cost V 1 base and J 3 bases, with 13 bases left between them. Germline values: CDR1 DFQATT, CDR2 SNEGSKA (reference sequence). The CDR3 consists of 16 residues. A further study also used this sample, focusing on yellow fever vaccine responses in identical twins.

Sequencing used PBMCs. The genes are TRBV20-1 and TRBJ1-6; D call uncertain. The receptor comes from a woman in her late teens or twenties in good health. The CDR3 loop reads CSARGVAELYNSPLHF. The CDR3 nucleotides read TGCAGTGCTAGAGGCGTAGCAGAGCTCTATAATTCACCCCTCCACTTT.